One sample yielded the 32 T cell receptor beta chains listed below, sequenced in a study of T-cell reconstitution after alpha-beta-depleted transplantation in children. Unique molecular identifiers were incorporated into the prepared TCRbeta library. TCRdb itself ran the PCR reads through MiXCR, one entry per CDR3 protein. The sample has about 540,000 distinct CDR3 sequences; around 18% are singletons. This sample comprised PBMCs from the stem cell graft donor, obtained from the stem cell graft. The receptors originated from a human donor who donated a stem cell graft to a child with acute lymphoblastic leukemia.

CDR3 sequence reads: CASSLSSHPFYEQYF. For the CDR3, the DNA is TGTGCCAGCAGTTTATCTAGCCACCCATTCTACGAGCAGTACTTC. The chain has TRBV27 and TRBJ2-7; D call uncertain. CDR1 is MNHEY, CDR2 SMNVEV, per germline (reference sequence). Trimming left V 0 bases short and J 3 bases short, with 12 bases between. This CDR3 has 15 amino acids.

This chain connects TRBV20-1 to TRBJ1-5; no clear D gene. Looked up from germline, CDR1 is DFQATT and CDR2 is SNEGSKA (reference sequence). Deletions cut 5 bases from V and 6 bases from J, with 23 bases between. The CDR3 is 16 amino acids. DNA for the CDR3: TGCAGTGCTGCCGCCCCTAGGGCGACCGGTCGTCAGCCCCAGCATTTT. Translation gives CSAAAPRATGRQPQHF.

The V gene is TRBV11-2, the J gene TRBJ1-2; D remains unclear. V was cut by 0 bases and J by 5 bases, with 19 bases left in between. Looked up from germline, CDR1 is SGHAT and CDR2 is FQNNGV. The CDR3 totals 17 residues. CDR3 bases: TGTGCCAGCAGCTTAGACCTCCCCGACATTTTTGGGTATGGCTACACCTTC. Its translation: CASSLDLPDIFGYGYTF.

The chain links TRBV4-2 to TRBJ1-1, with 9 bases fitting TRBD1. With V trimmed by 1 base and J by 6 bases, 12 bases remained unmatched. This CDR3 contains 17 residues. CDR1 LGHNA and CDR2 YNFKEQ come from the germline V gene. CDR3 DNA sequence: TGTGCCAGCAGCCAAGTCCGGGGCGGGACAGGGCTACCTGAAGCTTTCTTT. It yields the protein CASSQVRGGTGLPEAFF.

The V gene is TRBV20-1, the J gene TRBJ2-7; 8 bases agree with TRBD2. CDR1 and CDR2 from the germline V gene are DFQATT and SNEGSKA (reference sequence). CDR3 length equals 12 residues. J lost 2 bases, V lost 6 bases, and 3 bases had no gene match. The CDR3 nucleotides read TGCAGTGCCTCCGGGGGGGCCTACGAGCAGTACTTC. Protein sequence: CSASGGAYEQYF.

This clonotype was counted between two and nine times. J is TRBJ2-7 and V is TRBV12-3 or TRBV12-4; 10 positions match TRBD2. This CDR3 comprises 14 residues. Trimming at V came to 6 bases and at J to 6 bases, leaving 8 bases not matched to a gene. CDR3 residues: CASSPLAGAGEQYF. In DNA form, the CDR3 reads TGTGCCAGCAGCCCGCTAGCGGGAGCGGGCGAGCAGTACTTC.

Only a few counts were recorded for this clonotype. The chain is built from TRBV7-8 and TRBJ2-7; D tentatively fits TRBD1 or TRBD2 (6 bases each). Germline CDR1 is SGHVS and CDR2 is FQNEAQ. The CDR3 is made up of 15 amino acids. Trimming stripped 4 bases from V and 2 bases from J, with 15 bases between. This CDR3 reads CASSSLGGAAYEQYF. The CDR3 nucleotides are TGTGCCAGCAGCTCGTTGGGGGGCGCGGCCTACGAGCAGTACTTC.

In this sample, this clonotype turned up a few times. The rearrangement uses TRBV25-1 and TRBJ1-2; maybe TRBD1 (6 bases). The CDR3 covers 14 residues. V dropped 3 bases and J dropped 5 bases, with 13 bases sitting between them. Germline loops: CDR1 MGHDK, CDR2 SYGVNS. The CDR3 DNA reads as TGTGCCAGCAGTGACCCCGGGGGCGGGTATGGCTACACCTTC. This gives the protein CASSDPGGGYGYTF.

The table lists this clonotype with a few counts. The V gene is TRBV25-1, the J gene TRBJ1-1, with no clear D. Trimming removed 1 base at V and 6 bases at J, with 12 bases between. CDR1 and CDR2 from the germline V gene are MGHDK and SYGVNS. The CDR3 length is 14 residues. The CDR3, as DNA: TGTGCCAGCAGTGAATCCCGAAACCAAGCTGAAGCTTTCTTT. Its protein is CASSESRNQAEAFF. The full variable domain, completed using reference TRBV25-1 and TRBJ1-1, is EADIYQTPRYLVIGTGKKITLECSQTMGHDKMYWYQQDPGMELHLIHYSYGVNSTEKGDLSSESTVSRIRTEHFPLTLESARPSHTSQYLCASSESRNQAEAFFGQGTRLTVV.

The V call is TRBV12-3 or TRBV12-4, the J call TRBJ2-7; 13 positions match TRBD2. The ends lost 6 bases at V and 3 bases at J; junction bases unmatched: 5. The CDR3 is 15 amino acids. CDR3 in DNA: TGTGCCAGCAGGGGGGGACTAGCGGGGATCTACGAGCAGTACTTC. Translating it yields CASRGGLAGIYEQYF.

This clonotype was observed a handful of times. V is TRBV29-1 and J is TRBJ2-3; a weak D match, TRBD1 (5 bases). The length of the CDR3 is 15 residues. Looked up from germline, CDR1 is SQVTM and CDR2 is ANQGSEA. Trimming cost V 0 bases and J 5 bases, with 15 bases left between them. CDR3 amino acids: CSVEDRKKGIDTQYF. The CDR3 bases are TGCAGCGTTGAAGATCGGAAGAAGGGGATAGATACGCAGTATTTT.

This clonotype was detected a few times. This sequence joins TRBV20-1 and TRBJ1-1; a weak D match, TRBD1 (5 bases). The CDR3 consists of 12 residues. V was pared by 6 bases and J by 0 bases, with 8 bases between. CDR1 and CDR2 from the germline V gene are DFQATT and SNEGSKA (reference sequence). CDR3 region: CSATGLNTEAFF. The CDR3, as DNA: TGCAGTGCAACAGGATTGAACACTGAAGCTTTCTTT.

Only a few counts were recorded for this clonotype. The rearrangement uses TRBV20-1 and TRBJ2-7, with D perhaps matching TRBD1 or TRBD2 (6 bases each). The CDR3 consists of 15 residues. V was clipped by 1 base and J by 3 bases, with 16 bases between them. Germline loops: CDR1 DFQATT, CDR2 SNEGSKA (reference sequence). In DNA, the CDR3 is TGCAGTGCTAGAGTGGGGCCTGGGGGGCTCTACGAGCAGTACTTC. This gives the protein CSARVGPGGLYEQYF.

The genes are TRBV20-1 and TRBJ1-2, with D possibly TRBD1 on 5 matching bases. There are 16 residues in the CDR3. The germline gives CDR1 DFQATT, CDR2 SNEGSKA (reference sequence). V lost 0 bases, J lost 5 bases, and 19 bases lay in between. CDR3 in DNA: TGCAGTGCTAGAGATCTACGGGACGCCAACTCTTATGGCTACACCTTC. Its protein is CSARDLRDANSYGYTF.

This clonotype occurred a few times. The rearrangement uses TRBV27 and TRBJ2-5; D ambiguous. CDR1 and CDR2 (germline): MNHEY, SMNVEV (reference sequence). V lost 7 bases and J 5 bases, leaving 8 bases between the germline ends. The CDR3 loop spans 11 amino acids. The CDR3 reads CASTGRETQYF. In nucleotides, the CDR3 is TGTGCCAGCACCGGTAGGGAGACCCAGTACTTC.

The rearrangement uses TRBV12-3 or TRBV12-4 and TRBJ2-5, with 12 bases lining up with TRBD1. The CDR3 spans 15 residues. V lost 4 bases to trimming and J lost 5 bases; unmatched junction nucleotides: 5. The CDR3 protein is CASSYWDRGPETQYF. The CDR3 DNA follows: TGTGCCAGCAGTTATTGGGACAGGGGGCCGGAGACCCAGTACTTC.

The chain uses TRBV5-1 and TRBJ2-1; maybe TRBD1 (6 bases). The CDR3 runs 13 residues. V shed 0 bases and J shed 10 bases, with 11 bases lying between them. The germline V gene encodes CDR1 SGHRS and CDR2 YFSETQ. CDR3 nucleotides: TGCGCCAGCAGCTTGGGGAACAGGGCCGAGCAGTTCTTC. Protein sequence: CASSLGNRAEQFF.

This clonotype was counted only a few times. The chain employs TRBV27 and TRBJ2-5; 7 nucleotides match TRBD2. V gave up 9 bases and J gave up 3 bases; unmatched junction bases: 7. The CDR3 consists of 13 residues. Germline CDR1 and CDR2: MNHEY and SMNVEV (reference sequence). This CDR3 is CASIDLAEETQYF. The CDR3 DNA reads TGTGCCAGTATAGATCTAGCGGAAGAGACCCAGTACTTC.

This chain connects TRBV12-3 or TRBV12-4 to TRBJ2-5, with D hard to call. This CDR3 has 13 residues. V lost 2 bases to trimming and J lost 1 base, with 5 bases between them. The CDR3 reads CASSLNSQETQYF. The CDR3 DNA is TGTGCCAGCAGTTTAAACAGCCAAGAGACCCAGTACTTC.

This clonotype was detected a few times. The chain links TRBV7-9 to TRBJ2-7; the D gene is possibly TRBD2 (6 bases). The germline gives CDR1 SEHNR, CDR2 FQNEAQ (reference sequence). There are 13 residues in the CDR3. The ends were cut back, 5 bases at V and 3 bases at J, with 11 bases in the middle. The CDR3 DNA sequence: TGTGCCAGCAGCCCAGTCGGGGGCTACGAGCAGTACTTC. Protein: CASSPVGGYEQYF. Using reference TRBV7-9 and TRBJ2-7 for the parts outside the CDR3, the full variable domain is DTGVSQNPRHKITKRGQNVTFRCDPISEHNRLYWYRQTLGQGPEFLTYFQNEAQLEKSRLLSDRFSAERPKGSFSTLEIQRTEQGDSAMYLCASSPVGGYEQYFGPGTRLTVT.

The rearrangement uses TRBV20-1 and TRBJ2-1, with 12 bases identical to TRBD2. The trim removed 0 bases at V and 10 bases at J, leaving 4 bases unmatched. The CDR3 sequence is 14 residues long. Germline CDR1 is DFQATT and CDR2 is SNEGSKA (reference sequence). Written as DNA, the CDR3 is TGCAGTGCTAGAGATACTAGCGGGAGGAGAGAGCAGTTCTTC. Its translation is CSARDTSGRREQFF.

This chain's CDR3 is CASSPFERVDGYTF. In nucleotides, the CDR3 is TGCGCCAGCAGCCCTTTTGAGAGGGTGGATGGCTACACCTTC. V usage is TRBV4-1 and J usage is TRBJ1-2; no reliable D call. Looked up from germline, CDR1 is MGHRA and CDR2 is YSYEKL. This CDR3 spans 14 amino acids. The V and J ends lost 4 bases and 6 bases respectively, with 15 bases between them.

CDR3 DNA sequence: TGTGCCAGCAGCTTAGGCCGGTCGGACTACGAGCAGTACTTC. It codes for CASSLGRSDYEQYF. The chain carries TRBV13 and TRBJ2-7; D gene ambiguous. The CDR3 has 14 residues. Trimming stripped 0 bases from V and 3 bases from J, with 9 bases between. CDR1 is PRHDT and CDR2 is FYEKMQ in the germline V gene (reference sequence).

This clonotype has just a few counts. The CDR3 nucleotides are TGTGCCAGCAGCTCCCGGTCAAGGGGGATGGCTTGTGGCTACACCTTC. Protein sequence: CASSSRSRGMACGYTF. The rearrangement uses TRBV21-1 and TRBJ1-2; TRBD1, the D gene given by the table, was not confirmed from the DNA. TRBV21-1 is a recognized pseudogene. This CDR3 has 16 residues.

This rearrangement joins TRBV9 to TRBJ2-1, with 9 bases identical to TRBD2. CDR3 size: 16 residues. The trim removed 4 bases at V and 3 bases at J, leaving 8 bases unmatched. Germline V gene sequence: CDR1 SGDLS, CDR2 YYNGEE. The CDR3 loop is CASSKEAGGLYNEQFF. The CDR3 DNA follows: TGTGCCAGCAGCAAAGAAGCGGGAGGCCTCTACAATGAGCAGTTCTTC. Filled out from reference TRBV9 and TRBJ2-1, the complete variable domain reads DSGVTQTPKHLITATGQRVTLRCSPRSGDLSVYWYQQSLDQGLQFLIQYYNGEERAKGNILERFSAQQFPDLHSELNLSSLELGDSALYFCASSKEAGGLYNEQFFGPGTRLTVL.

This clonotype was detected only a few times. The chain couples TRBV27 to TRBJ2-5; no definite D call. This CDR3 is 15 amino acids long. Germline V lookup: CDR1 MNHEY, CDR2 SMNVEV (reference sequence). V lost 6 bases to trimming and J lost 3 bases, with 17 bases between them. This chain's CDR3 is CASSPYHPAEETQYF. The CDR3 bases are TGTGCCAGCAGCCCATATCACCCGGCAGAAGAGACCCAGTACTTC.

This clonotype turned up a few times. The rearrangement links TRBV4-1 to TRBJ1-1; TRBD1 aligns across 7 bases. This CDR3 comprises 14 residues. J gave up 5 bases and V 4 bases, and 7 bases lay outside the gene matches. Germline CDR1 is MGHRA and CDR2 is YSYEKL. The CDR3 loop is CASSRKGGETEAFF. The CDR3 bases are TGCGCCAGCAGCCGCAAAGGGGGCGAGACTGAAGCTTTCTTT.

J is TRBJ1-1 and V is TRBV7-6, with TRBD1 as a possible D gene (5 bases). CDR1 SGHVS and CDR2 FNYEAQ come from the germline V gene. The CDR3 is 16 residues long. V was clipped by 4 bases and J by 2 bases, with 17 bases between them. In DNA form, the CDR3 reads TGTGCCAGCAGCTACAGGACCACAGTGCTAAACACTGAAGCTTTCTTT. Its translation is CASSYRTTVLNTEAFF.

This clonotype was observed a few times. The V call is TRBV7-3, the J call TRBJ2-2; TRBD1 matches 9 bases. Germline trimming cut 0 bases from V and 1 base from J; bases unmatched to any gene: 0. This CDR3 is built from 16 residues. CDR1 is SGHTA and CDR2 is FQGTGA in the germline V gene. CDR3 sequence reads: CASSLTGQGNTGELFF. CDR3 bases: TGTGCCAGCAGCTTAACGGGACAGGGGAACACCGGGGAGCTGTTTTTT.

V is TRBV29-1 and J is TRBJ2-1; D call uncertain. V dropped 7 bases and J dropped 0 bases, with 10 bases sitting between them. The CDR3 is 13 amino acids. CDR1 is SQVTM, CDR2 ANQGSEA, per germline. CDR3 bases: TGCAGCGCCATCACCATCTCCTACAATGAGCAGTTCTTC. Protein: CSAITISYNEQFF.

This clonotype was observed a few times. This chain connects TRBV3-1 to TRBJ2-2; D remains ambiguous. Trimming left V 2 bases short and J 0 bases short, with 10 bases between. Germline V lookup: CDR1 LGHDT, CDR2 YNNKEL (reference sequence). The CDR3 spans 16 residues. The CDR3 nucleotides read TGTGCCAGCAGCCAATCGGGCCCCGCGAACACCGGGGAGCTGTTTTTT. This codes for CASSQSGPANTGELFF.

This clonotype was counted a few times. The CDR3 DNA sequence: TGCGCCAGCAGCGGGACTGAGAACACCGGGGAGCTGTTTTTT. Protein: CASSGTENTGELFF. This chain connects TRBV5-1 to TRBJ2-2, with D possibly TRBD2 on 6 matching bases. CDR3 length: 14 amino acids. V was trimmed by 4 bases and J by 1 base, leaving 8 bases between them. Germline loops: CDR1 SGHRS, CDR2 YFSETQ.